These 3 T cell receptor beta chains were sequenced from one sample in a study of shared clonotypes between healthy human individuals. Using immunoSEQ multiplex PCR, the repertoire was profiled, and TCRdb retains in-frame clones only, with some absent. Of over a million clones in the sample, more than 95% were seen once. Sequencing was carried out using naive CD4+ T cells sorted from blood. Subset given: CD45RA+ positively selected. The receptors shown here come from a man aged 25-45 years in good health.

The chain employs TRBV18 and TRBJ2-2; 9 bases are shared with TRBD1. CDR3 length: 15 amino acids. Germline CDR1 is KGHSH and CDR2 is LQKENI. V gave up 7 bases and J gave up 6 bases; unmatched junction bases: 9. The chain's CDR3 is CASCRLQGAAGELFF. DNA of the CDR3: TGTGCCAGCTGTCGGTTACAGGGGGCCGCCGGGGAGCTGTTTTTT.

As for this clone: Other DNA sequences of this sample code for an identical CDR3. The chain links TRBV18 to TRBJ2-5; 8 bases are a match to TRBD1. The CDR3 is 14 amino acids. Germline lookup yields CDR1 KGHSH and CDR2 LQKENI. V lost 3 bases, J lost 4 bases, and 4 bases stayed unmatched. DNA for the CDR3: TGTGCCAGCTCACCGACAGGGGATGGAGAGACCCAGTACTTC. It yields the protein CASSPTGDGETQYF.

This clone was counted between two and nine times. CDR3 loop: CASSQDLGVDSEAFF. The CDR3 bases are TGTGCCAGCAGCCAAGATCTTGGGGTGGACAGTGAAGCTTTCTTT. This sequence joins TRBV14 and TRBJ1-1; a possible D gene is TRBD1 (6 bases). The V gene's germline CDR1 is SGHDN and CDR2 FVKESK. With 0 bases removed from V and 7 bases from J, the gap between germline ends came to 15 bases. There are 15 residues in the CDR3.